This is a list of T cell receptor beta chains from one sample in a study of CD8 T cells in Susac syndrome. TCRdb called the immunoSEQ multiplex PCR reads again in MiXCR, with one record for every CDR3 protein. This sample has fewer than 200,000 distinct CDR3 sequences, with approximately 95% found just once. The specimen was CD8+ T cells from PBMCs. The receptors derive from a human donor with multiple sclerosis. Both conserved end residues are part of each CDR3. D genes are given only for firm matches. Clone size is given for some rows only: seen once, a few or many times, or a class if the clone is expanded.

CDR3nt: TGTGCCAGCAGTTACTCCCGCAGGCAAGAGACCCAGTACTTC
CDR3aa: CASSYSRRQETQYF
j_gene: TRBJ2-5
v_gene: TRBV6-5
d_gene: NA
abundance: NA

CDR3nt: TGCAGCGCCAAAGAACAGGGAGATCACACCTTC
CDR3aa: CSAKEQGDHTF
j_gene: TRBJ1-2
v_gene: TRBV29-1
d_gene: NA
abundance: NA

CDR3nt: TGTGCCAGTAGTATGGGACTAGCAGCCTACAATGAGCAGTTCTTC
CDR3aa: CASSMGLAAYNEQFF
j_gene: TRBJ2-1
v_gene: TRBV19
d_gene: TRBD2
abundance: NA

CDR3nt: TGCAGTGCTAGAGGATTTAGGGGGCCCTGGGAGACCCAGTACTTC
CDR3aa: CSARGFRGPWETQYF
j_gene: TRBJ2-5
v_gene: TRBV20-1
d_gene: TRBD1
abundance: NA

CDR3nt: TGCAGTGCTAGTCCCAGACTAGCGGGGTCAGATACGCAGTATTTT
CDR3aa: CSASPRLAGSDTQYF
j_gene: TRBJ2-3
v_gene: TRBV20-1
d_gene: TRBD2
abundance: NA

CDR3nt: TGTGCCAGCCGGGGGGGGTACACCGGGGAGCTGTTTTTT
CDR3aa: CASRGGYTGELFF
j_gene: TRBJ2-2
v_gene: TRBV2
d_gene: TRBD2
abundance: NA

CDR3nt: TGTGCCAGCAGCTTGTCCCTTACTTTGAACACTGAAGCTTTCTTT
CDR3aa: CASSLSLTLNTEAFF
j_gene: TRBJ1-1
v_gene: TRBV5-5
d_gene: NA
abundance: NA

CDR3nt: TGTGCCAGCAGCGATAGCTCAACGGACCTACAAGGACGGGGCTATGGCTACACCTTC
CDR3aa: CASSDSSTDLQGRGYGYTF
j_gene: TRBJ1-2
v_gene: TRBV7-9
d_gene: NA
abundance: NA

CDR3nt: TGCGCCAGCAGCTTGGTTCAGGCTCCGGGGGCCAAAAACATTCAGTACTTC
CDR3aa: CASSLVQAPGAKNIQYF
j_gene: TRBJ2-4
v_gene: TRBV5-1
d_gene: NA
abundance: NA

CDR3nt: TGTGCCAGCAGCTCTGGGACAGAGAATCAGCCCCAGCATTTT
CDR3aa: CASSSGTENQPQHF
j_gene: TRBJ1-5
v_gene: TRBV13
d_gene: TRBD1
abundance: NA

CDR3nt: TGTGCCAGCAGCCCCGGACTAGCGGGGGGGTTCTCCTACGAGCAGTACTTC
CDR3aa: CASSPGLAGGFSYEQYF
j_gene: TRBJ2-7
v_gene: TRBV7-9
d_gene: TRBD2
abundance: NA

CDR3nt: TGTGCCAGCAGCCTTGGGACAGGGAAACAGCCCCAGCATTTT
CDR3aa: CASSLGTGKQPQHF
j_gene: TRBJ1-5
v_gene: TRBV7-9
d_gene: TRBD1
abundance: NA

CDR3nt: TGTGCCAGCAGTGAAGCGCTTGAGATATCACCCCTCCACTTT
CDR3aa: CASSEALEISPLHF
j_gene: TRBJ1-6
v_gene: TRBV2
d_gene: NA
abundance: NA

CDR3nt: TGTGCCACCAGTCCGGGAGGCGGACTGAACACTGAAGCTTTCTTT
CDR3aa: CATSPGGGLNTEAFF
j_gene: TRBJ1-1
v_gene: TRBV15
d_gene: NA
abundance: NA

CDR3nt: TGTGCCAAGGTGTCAGGCGAGCAGTACTTC
CDR3aa: CAKVSGEQYF
j_gene: TRBJ2-7
v_gene: TRBV12-3/TRBV12-4
d_gene: NA
abundance: NA

CDR3nt: TGTGCCAGCAGCTTAGGTGTTCACGGGAGAGTCTACGAGCAGTACTTC
CDR3aa: CASSLGVHGRVYEQYF
j_gene: TRBJ2-7
v_gene: TRBV7-6
d_gene: NA
abundance: NA

CDR3nt: TGTGCCAGCAGCTTGGTACCCACAAGCTCCTACGAGCAGTACTTC
CDR3aa: CASSLVPTSSYEQYF
j_gene: TRBJ2-7
v_gene: TRBV7-9
d_gene: NA
abundance: NA

CDR3nt: TGCGCCAGCAGCTTGGTTCCAGGGACCTACGAGCAGTACTTC
CDR3aa: CASSLVPGTYEQYF
j_gene: TRBJ2-7
v_gene: TRBV5-1
d_gene: NA
abundance: NA

CDR3nt: TGTGCCTGGAGTGGAGGACGGAGGAGCTCCTACGAGCAGTACTTC
CDR3aa: CAWSGGRRSSYEQYF
j_gene: TRBJ2-7
v_gene: TRBV30
d_gene: NA
abundance: once

CDR3nt: TGCGCCAGCAGCCAAGGGGCAACCAATGAGCAGTTCTTC
CDR3aa: CASSQGATNEQFF
j_gene: TRBJ2-1
v_gene: TRBV4-1
d_gene: NA
abundance: NA

CDR3nt: TGTGCCAGCAGTTTTGGGACCGGCACCTACGAGCAGTACTTC
CDR3aa: CASSFGTGTYEQYF
j_gene: TRBJ2-7
v_gene: TRBV27
d_gene: NA
abundance: few

CDR3nt: TGTGCCAGCAGCCAAGAGGAGACACTGATATACGAGCAGTACTTC
CDR3aa: CASSQEETLIYEQYF
j_gene: TRBJ2-7
v_gene: TRBV3-1
d_gene: NA
abundance: NA

CDR3nt: TGTGCCAGCTCACCAGAGGGCTACGAGCAGTACTTC
CDR3aa: CASSPEGYEQYF
j_gene: TRBJ2-7
v_gene: TRBV18
d_gene: NA
abundance: NA

CDR3nt: TGCAGCGTTGAAGTCCGCGGGGCGAACACCGGGGAGCTGTTTTTT
CDR3aa: CSVEVRGANTGELFF
j_gene: TRBJ2-2
v_gene: TRBV29-1
d_gene: NA
abundance: NA

CDR3nt: TGTGCCAGCAGTTATGGTACAGTAAATTCACCCCTCCACTTT
CDR3aa: CASSYGTVNSPLHF
j_gene: TRBJ1-6
v_gene: TRBV12-3/TRBV12-4
d_gene: NA
abundance: NA

CDR3nt: TGTGCCAGCAGGGATGGAACAGATACGCAGTATTTT
CDR3aa: CASRDGTDTQYF
j_gene: TRBJ2-3
v_gene: TRBV7-9
d_gene: NA
abundance: NA

CDR3nt: TGCGCCAGCAGCCAAGATCGGCTAGCGACCTACGAGCAGTACTTC
CDR3aa: CASSQDRLATYEQYF
j_gene: TRBJ2-7
v_gene: TRBV4-1
d_gene: NA
abundance: NA

CDR3nt: TGTGCCAGCAGCCGTGGTTCCTACGAGCAGTACTTC
CDR3aa: CASSRGSYEQYF
j_gene: TRBJ2-7
v_gene: TRBV7-9
d_gene: NA
abundance: NA

CDR3nt: TGCAGCGTGGCACAGCGAGCCGCCTACGAGCAGTACTTC
CDR3aa: CSVAQRAAYEQYF
j_gene: TRBJ2-7
v_gene: TRBV29-1
d_gene: NA
abundance: NA

CDR3nt: TGTGCCAGCAGTTTATGGCGGGCAGCTCCTCAGCCCCAGCATTTT
CDR3aa: CASSLWRAAPQPQHF
j_gene: TRBJ1-5
v_gene: TRBV28
d_gene: NA
abundance: NA

CDR3nt: TGCAGTGCTAGAGATTTTCACAGCCTGAACACTGAAGCTTTCTTT
CDR3aa: CSARDFHSLNTEAFF
j_gene: TRBJ1-1
v_gene: TRBV20-1
d_gene: NA
abundance: NA

CDR3nt: TGTGCCAGTAGTATGGGACATTATAGCAATCAGCCCCAGCATTTT
CDR3aa: CASSMGHYSNQPQHF
j_gene: TRBJ1-5
v_gene: TRBV19
d_gene: NA
abundance: NA

CDR3nt: TGCAGCCATGGGAGCGGGAGGGCCGTGTTCTTC
CDR3aa: CSHGSGRAVFF
j_gene: TRBJ2-1
v_gene: TRBV29-1
d_gene: TRBD2
abundance: NA

CDR3nt: TGTGCCAGCGGGTTATCCTGGGGGACAGATACGCAGTATTTT
CDR3aa: CASGLSWGTDTQYF
j_gene: TRBJ2-3
v_gene: TRBV11-1
d_gene: NA
abundance: NA

CDR3nt: TGTGCCAGCAGCCGAAACCCCGGGACACTACTTTACAATGAGCAGTTCTTC
CDR3aa: CASSRNPGTLLYNEQFF
j_gene: TRBJ2-1
v_gene: TRBV7-9
d_gene: NA
abundance: once

CDR3nt: TGCAGCGCTTCGGGACAGGGGTTCGACGAGCAGTACTTC
CDR3aa: CSASGQGFDEQYF
j_gene: TRBJ2-7
v_gene: TRBV29-1
d_gene: TRBD1
abundance: few

CDR3nt: TGCAGTGCTAGAGACTACGACGGGTCCCTCGACCGGGCGATGTACAATGAGCAGTTCTTC
CDR3aa: CSARDYDGSLDRAMYNEQFF
j_gene: TRBJ2-1
v_gene: TRBV20-1
d_gene: NA
abundance: NA

CDR3nt: TGTGCCAGCAGGCAGGGTCTCAATGAGCAGTTCTTC
CDR3aa: CASRQGLNEQFF
j_gene: TRBJ2-1
v_gene: TRBV2
d_gene: NA
abundance: once

CDR3nt: TGTGCCAGCAGCTCCGGAATCGCGGGGGCTTCCTACGAGCAGTACTTC
CDR3aa: CASSSGIAGASYEQYF
j_gene: TRBJ2-7
v_gene: TRBV7-8
d_gene: NA
abundance: NA

CDR3nt: TGCGCCAGCAGTCGAGAGCTAGCGGGAGGGCACAATGAGCAGTTCTTC
CDR3aa: CASSRELAGGHNEQFF
j_gene: TRBJ2-1
v_gene: TRBV4-1
d_gene: TRBD2
abundance: few

CDR3nt: TGCAGTGTCCTCCTGGGGGCGACAGGGTCGAGAGGCAACACCTTC
CDR3aa: CSVLLGATGSRGNTF
j_gene: TRBJ1-2
v_gene: TRBV20-1
d_gene: TRBD1
abundance: NA

CDR3nt: TGTGCCAGCAGCCAAGATGAGGGGCCCCCCTACGAGCAGTACTTC
CDR3aa: CASSQDEGPPYEQYF
j_gene: TRBJ2-7
v_gene: TRBV14
d_gene: NA
abundance: NA

CDR3nt: TGTGCCAGCAGCTCCGTGGCACAGGGAGAAAACATTCAGTACTTC
CDR3aa: CASSSVAQGENIQYF
j_gene: TRBJ2-4
v_gene: TRBV12-3/TRBV12-4
d_gene: NA
abundance: NA

CDR3nt: TGTGCCACCAGCAGATTCCCCGACAGCAATCAGCCCCAGCATTTT
CDR3aa: CATSRFPDSNQPQHF
j_gene: TRBJ1-5
v_gene: TRBV15
d_gene: NA
abundance: NA

CDR3nt: TGTGCCAGCAGTTACTTCATCGTCAAAGCGGGGACAGCGAACACTGAAGCTTTCTTT
CDR3aa: CASSYFIVKAGTANTEAFF
j_gene: TRBJ1-1
v_gene: TRBV6-5
d_gene: TRBD1
abundance: NA

CDR3nt: TGTGCCAGCAGCTACGGGCAGATGAACACTGAAGCTTTCTTT
CDR3aa: CASSYGQMNTEAFF
j_gene: TRBJ1-1
v_gene: TRBV7-9
d_gene: NA
abundance: NA

CDR3nt: TGCAGCGCCAATGGGGACGGAGCTAACTATGGCTACACCTTC
CDR3aa: CSANGDGANYGYTF
j_gene: TRBJ1-2
v_gene: TRBV29-1
d_gene: NA
abundance: NA

CDR3nt: TGTGCCAGCAGTTACTATGGAAGCTACGAGCAGTACTTC
CDR3aa: CASSYYGSYEQYF
j_gene: TRBJ2-7
v_gene: TRBV6-2/TRBV6-3
d_gene: NA
abundance: NA

CDR3nt: TGCAGTGCTAGAGACCCCCCAGCGGGAAGTTGGAATGAGCAGTTCTTC
CDR3aa: CSARDPPAGSWNEQFF
j_gene: TRBJ2-1
v_gene: TRBV20-1
d_gene: TRBD2
abundance: NA

CDR3nt: TGCGCCAGCAGCCAAGGCGGGTTGGGAGCTTTCTTT
CDR3aa: CASSQGGLGAFF
j_gene: TRBJ1-1
v_gene: TRBV4-1
d_gene: NA
abundance: few

CDR3nt: TGCAGCGTTGAAGATCCCCCCGACCGAGAGGGTGGGCAGTACTTC
CDR3aa: CSVEDPPDREGGQYF
j_gene: TRBJ2-7
v_gene: TRBV29-1
d_gene: NA
abundance: NA

CDR3nt: TGCAGCGTAAGCCTGACAGGGTTCGGCTCCTACAATGAGCAGTTCTTC
CDR3aa: CSVSLTGFGSYNEQFF
j_gene: TRBJ2-1
v_gene: TRBV29-1
d_gene: TRBD1
abundance: NA

CDR3nt: TGTGCCACCAGCAGACAGGGGATGTCCTACGAGCAGTACTTC
CDR3aa: CATSRQGMSYEQYF
j_gene: TRBJ2-7
v_gene: TRBV15
d_gene: NA
abundance: NA